The next 10 T cell receptor beta chains were all read from a single sample in a study of CD8 T cells in Susac syndrome. Random hexamers were used to reverse transcribe the RNA input (about 0.45 to 1 ug). TCRdb independently ran MiXCR on the immunoSEQ multiplex PCR reads; one entry per CDR3 protein. The top ten hold around 0.15% of the sample, which has some 150,000 distinct CDR3 sequences, 85% to 95% seen once. The sequencing sample was made of CD4+ T cells from PBMCs. Receptors originate from a human donor with Susac syndrome.

This chain uses TRBV10-3 with TRBJ1-5; a possible D gene is TRBD1 (5 bases). Deletions cut 0 bases from V and 0 bases from J, with 9 bases between. The germline V gene encodes CDR1 ENHRY and CDR2 SYGVKD. This CDR3 region has 16 residues. The CDR3 sequence is CAISESGRLSNQPQHF. The CDR3 DNA follows: TGTGCCATCAGTGAGTCGGGACGGCTTAGCAATCAGCCCCAGCATTTT.

This clonotype was seen once. The chain couples TRBV18 to TRBJ2-1; D gene uncertain. The CDR3 runs to 17 residues. Trimming took off 3 bases at V and 3 bases at J, with 18 bases between the two ends. The germline V gene encodes CDR1 KGHSH and CDR2 LQKENI. Here the CDR3 reads CASSPYRPGVDYNEQFF. CDR3 in DNA: TGTGCCAGCTCACCTTACCGCCCAGGCGTTGACTACAATGAGCAGTTCTTC.

In this sample, this clonotype turned up once. The rearrangement links TRBV5-1 to TRBJ2-3; D might be TRBD1 (6 bases). Germline CDR1 is SGHRS and CDR2 is YFSETQ. This CDR3 spans 15 amino acids. Trimming pared 0 bases from V and 4 bases from J, leaving 12 bases between. CDR3 sequence reads: CASSLAGRGPDTQYF. Here the CDR3 DNA reads TGCGCCAGCAGCTTGGCTGGCAGGGGCCCAGATACGCAGTATTTT.

This chain joins TRBV7-9 and TRBJ1-2; no firm D call. This CDR3 spans 14 amino acids. Germline V gene data show CDR1 as SEHNR and CDR2 as FQNEAQ (reference sequence). V was clipped by 1 base and J by 2 bases, with 8 bases between them. The CDR3 DNA follows: TGTGCCAGCAGCTTAGGGGCAGGCAACTATGGCTACACCTTC. Residues: CASSLGAGNYGYTF.

The V call is TRBV4-1, the J call TRBJ2-2; D unclear. The length of the CDR3 is 14 residues. Per the germline V gene, CDR1 is MGHRA and CDR2 is YSYEKL. Trimming took 0 bases from V and 4 from J, leaving 6 bases between them. The CDR3 coding sequence is TGCGCCAGCAGCCAAGACCGGAGCACCGGGGAGCTGTTTTTT. Translation: CASSQDRSTGELFF.

The chain recombines TRBV7-8 with TRBJ2-7; tentatively, D is TRBD2 (6 bases). This CDR3 is 15 amino acids long. Germline V gene lookup returns CDR1 SGHVS and CDR2 FQNEAQ. V was pared by 6 bases and J by 0 bases, with 15 bases between. The CDR3 nucleotides are TGTGCCAGCAGACGTTCTAGCGCTGACTCCTACGAGCAGTACTTC. This sequence encodes CASRRSSADSYEQYF.

The chain couples TRBV29-1 to TRBJ2-7, with D uncertain. Between the trimmed V and J ends, which lost 7 bases and 0 bases, there was a span of 16 bases. The CDR3 runs to 14 residues. Germline V gives CDR1 SQVTM, CDR2 ANQGSEA. The CDR3 sequence is CSASDGTTSYEQYF. In nucleotides, the CDR3 is TGCAGCGCCTCAGACGGCACCACCTCCTACGAGCAGTACTTC.

The chain combines TRBV15 with TRBJ2-5; 7 bases align to TRBD2. The CDR3 length is 13 residues. J was trimmed by 0 bases and V by 9 bases; bases with no gene match: 4. From germline, CDR1 is LNHNV and CDR2 YYDKDF (reference sequence). This chain's CDR3 is CATRRGYQETQYF. CDR3 DNA sequence: TGTGCCACGCGGCGGGGGTACCAAGAGACCCAGTACTTC.

The chain is built from TRBV7-2 and TRBJ2-7, with D hard to call. The CDR3 has 12 amino acids. Trimming left V 5 bases short and J 2 bases short, with 7 bases between. CDR1 and CDR2 from the germline V gene are SGHTA and FQGNSA. CDR3 sequence (DNA): TGTGCCAGCAGCCCCTCCACCTACGAGCAGTACTTC. Its protein product is CASSPSTYEQYF.

The V gene is TRBV20-1, the J gene TRBJ1-1; D is unresolved. This CDR3 has 13 amino acids. V dropped 6 bases and J dropped 5 bases, with 16 bases sitting between them. Germline CDR1 and CDR2: DFQATT and SNEGSKA (reference sequence). CDR3 amino acids: CSAPMTWGTEAFF. DNA for the CDR3: TGCAGTGCCCCAATGACCTGGGGAACTGAAGCTTTCTTT.